This TCR beta chain was recovered during a study of blood T cells in healthy people across ages. Study background: Template-switching capture recovered about one barcoded beta molecule per two T cells. General study points: Considered underestimates were the diversity estimates obtained from one million T cells.

This clonotype was recorded a few times. Its antigen is not identified. Germline lookup yields CDR1 LGHNA and CDR2 YSLEER. The CDR3 consists of 17 residues. The junction had 11 bases not matched to a gene; V was cut back by 3 bases and J by 2 bases. It was with a sample-barcoded 5' primer and a J-beta primer mix that a second PCR of roughly 6 to 11 cycles was run. TCRdb reprocessed the 5' RACE reads with MiXCR, giving one entry per CDR3 protein. This repertoire shows about 1.1 million distinct CDR3 sequences, more than 30% found once; its top ten account for 13%. The rearrangement uses TRBV4-3 and TRBJ2-3, with 7 positions matching TRBD1. Sequenced sample: blood. This receptor was taken from a man between 18 and 35 years old in good health. The CDR3 spells CASSHVAGTAITDTQYF. DNA for the CDR3: TGCGCCAGCAGCCATGTCGCCGGGACAGCGATCACAGATACGCAGTATTTT.